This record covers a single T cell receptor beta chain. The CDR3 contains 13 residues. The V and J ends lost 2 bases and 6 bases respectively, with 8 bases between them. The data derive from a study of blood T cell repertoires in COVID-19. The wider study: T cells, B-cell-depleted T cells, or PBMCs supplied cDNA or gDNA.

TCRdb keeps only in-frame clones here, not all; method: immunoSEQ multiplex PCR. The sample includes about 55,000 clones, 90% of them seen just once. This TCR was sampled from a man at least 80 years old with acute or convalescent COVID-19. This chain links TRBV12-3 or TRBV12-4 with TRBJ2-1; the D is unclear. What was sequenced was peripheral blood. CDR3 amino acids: CASSLIAGNEQFF. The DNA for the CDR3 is TGTGCCAGCAGTTTAATCGCCGGCAATGAGCAGTTCTTC.